The clone carrying this T cell receptor beta chain occurred once. This entry is derived from a study of blood T cell repertoires in COVID-19. Study summary: Donors in the United States, Italy and Spain gave samples during acute or convalescent COVID-19. From T cells, B-cell-depleted T cells, or PBMCs came the material, which was cDNA or gDNA.

V shed 6 bases and J shed 0 bases, with 18 bases lying between them. Germline lookup yields CDR1 SQVTM and CDR2 ANQGSEA. This CDR3 is built from 15 residues. As processed by the authors: Using reference gene primer amplification, nucleated cell counts were estimated. Measured with immunoSEQ multiplex PCR; TCRdb has only the in-frame clones, and not every one. That table gives V, J and clone size, and the DNA gave D and trimming. The table includes hundreds of thousands of clones, roughly 80% detected once. The receptor's source is a woman aged 80 or over with active or convalescent COVID-19. The V and J genes are TRBV29-1 and TRBJ2-7; the D gene is possibly TRBD2 (8 bases). Sequencing used peripheral blood. CDR3 nucleotides: TGCAGCGTCGCGGGGGGACAGAAAAGCTCCTACGAGCAGTACTTC. It specifies CSVAGGQKSSYEQYF.